This T cell receptor (beta chain) was identified during a study of beta chain features in type 1 diabetes. Regarding this clone: Antigen: not known.

CD45RO/CCR7/CD25/CD127/CD95/CD27 separated CD4+ naive, central memory, regulatory and stem cell-like memory cells by sorting. The length of the CDR3 is 17 residues. The trim removed 3 bases at V and 3 bases at J, leaving 13 bases unmatched. Germline V lookup: CDR1 KGHSH, CDR2 LQKENI. Of the isolated RNA, all was reverse transcribed, and so the sequenced material was expressed TCRB transcripts. The data were produced by immunoSEQ multiplex PCR, yet TCRdb's version contains in-frame clones alone and is incomplete. The data contain around 360,000 clones, around an eighth of them seen just once; the ten biggest clones take up 0.0095% to 0.011%. General study results and limits: In patients and controls equally, PCR might favor templates that are shorter. Moderately but significantly shorter TCRB CDR3s were found in Type 1 diabetes patients in all four CD4+ subsets.

This sequence originates from a woman aged 18-29 years with type 1 diabetes. Sequenced input: naive CD4+ T cells from blood. The chain employs TRBV18 and TRBJ2-5; 7 bases are shared with TRBD1. The DNA for the CDR3 is TGTGCCAGCTCACCGCCGCTCAGGGACAGCAATAAAGAGACCCAGTACTTC. Translated, it gives CASSPPLRDSNKETQYF.